This T cell receptor beta chain originates from a study of early T cells in non-severe SARS-CoV-2 infection. In germline, CDR1 is LGHDT, CDR2 YNNKEL (reference sequence). This CDR3 has 17 residues. TCRdb reprocessed the 5' RACE reads via MiXCR and lists one record per CDR3 protein. The sample shows some 89,000 distinct CDR3 sequences, 9.5% to 12% of them seen only once. Findings and caveats of the study: VDJdb-based annotation leaned toward anti-spike CD8 responses and missed private and CD4 specificities.

This clonotype was seen only a few times. What it binds is unknown. Sequence at one end of the junction differs from germline and may be a read error. Sequences were derived from whole blood, sampled at baseline. The genes are TRBV3-1 and TRBJ1-3; D not resolved. This receptor was identified in an adult who was a healthcare worker with PCR-confirmed SARS-CoV-2 infection or an uninfected control (not recorded which). CDR3 protein: CASSQDGGLSSENTIYF. For the CDR3, the DNA is TGTGCCAGCAGCCAAGATGGCGGCCTTAGCTCTGAAAACACCATATATTTT.